This paragraph reports one T cell receptor beta chain. The data originate from a study of human T cells and chemical hapten exposure. Whole-study context: Upper-back patches of 0.01% DPC were read at 6 days.

Indicated time point: patch test 3, about 24 weeks after DPC sensitization. Regarding treatment: therapeutic diphenylcyclopropenone sensitization with weekly scalp DPC. Alopecia patients between 18 and 70 years old and suitable for DPC were used as donors. TCRdb fed the RACE reads into MiXCR, producing one record per CDR3 protein. The sample has 180,000 or so distinct CDR3 sequences; 20% to 25% are singletons. The sequencing used whole blood, collected in connection with sensitization to the hapten diphenylcyclopropenone (DPC). This TCR was recovered from a woman in her forties with alopecia areata. Some clones in this sample may be carry-over from other donors' samples.

The CDR3 nucleotides are TGTGCCAGCAGCCCCCTAGCGGGAGTTCGGAATGAGCAGTTCTTC. It encodes CASSPLAGVRNEQFF. J is TRBJ2-1 and V is TRBV4-2, with 10 bases identical to TRBD2. Germline assignment: CDR1 LGHNA and CDR2 YNFKEQ. Unmatched junction bases numbered 7, after V lost 4 bases and J lost 7 bases. The CDR3 has 15 residues.